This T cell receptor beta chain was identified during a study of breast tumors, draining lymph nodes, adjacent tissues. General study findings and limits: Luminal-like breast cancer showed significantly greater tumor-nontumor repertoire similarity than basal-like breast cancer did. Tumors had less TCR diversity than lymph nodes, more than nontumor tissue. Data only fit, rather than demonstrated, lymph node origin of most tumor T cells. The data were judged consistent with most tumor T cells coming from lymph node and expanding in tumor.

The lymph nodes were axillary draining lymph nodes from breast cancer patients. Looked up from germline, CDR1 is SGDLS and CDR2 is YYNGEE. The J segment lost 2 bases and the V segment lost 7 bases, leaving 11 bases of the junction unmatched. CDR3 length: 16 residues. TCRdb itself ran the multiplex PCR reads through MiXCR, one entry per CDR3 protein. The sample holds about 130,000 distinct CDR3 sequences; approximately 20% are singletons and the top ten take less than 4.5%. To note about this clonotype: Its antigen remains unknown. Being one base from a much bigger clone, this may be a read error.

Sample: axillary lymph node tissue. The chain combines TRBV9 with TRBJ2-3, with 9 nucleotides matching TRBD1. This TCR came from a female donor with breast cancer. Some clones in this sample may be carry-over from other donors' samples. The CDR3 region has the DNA TGTGCCAGCGGCTTAGACAGGGGGGCCAACACAGATACGCAGTATTTT. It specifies CASGLDRGANTDTQYF. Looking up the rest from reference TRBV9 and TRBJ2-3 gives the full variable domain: DSGVTQTPKHLITATGQRVTLRCSPRSGDLSVYWYQQSLDQGLQFLIQYYNGEERAKGNILERFSAQQFPDLHSELNLSSLELGDSALYFCASGLDRGANTDTQYFGPGTRLTVL.